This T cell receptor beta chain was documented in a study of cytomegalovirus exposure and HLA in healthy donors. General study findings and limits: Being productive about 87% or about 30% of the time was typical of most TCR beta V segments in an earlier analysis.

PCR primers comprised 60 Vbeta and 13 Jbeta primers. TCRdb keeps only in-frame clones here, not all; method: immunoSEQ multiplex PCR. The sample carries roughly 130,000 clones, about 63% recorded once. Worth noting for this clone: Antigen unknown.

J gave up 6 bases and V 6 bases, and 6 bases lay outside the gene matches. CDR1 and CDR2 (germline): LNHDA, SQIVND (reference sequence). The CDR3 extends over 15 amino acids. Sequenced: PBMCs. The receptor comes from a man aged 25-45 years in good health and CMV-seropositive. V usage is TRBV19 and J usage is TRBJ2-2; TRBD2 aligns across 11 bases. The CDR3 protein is CASRELAGESGELFF. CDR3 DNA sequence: TGTGCCAGTAGGGAACTAGCGGGAGAGTCCGGGGAGCTGTTTTTT.